This TCR beta chain stems from a study of Graves' ophthalmopathy and Graves' hyperthyroidism. Concerning this clonotype itself: Its antigen remains unidentified.

Diagnosis used clinical symptoms, serum thyroxine, TRAb, thyroid ultrasound and orbital computed tomography. Whole-study results and caveats: Stable hyperthyroidism and ophthalmopathy were told apart by a 13-signature model, which achieved roughly 89% sensitivity and around 80% specificity.

The authors amplified TCR beta CDR3 regions from RNA transcripts. First-round RT-PCR with HTBI primers preceded a second-round multiplex PCR. MiXCR, run by TCRdb on the multiplex PCR reads, gives a single entry per CDR3 protein. The table shows about 220,000 distinct CDR3 sequences, with under 25% occurring only once. Sequencing input: peripheral blood. The clonotype comes from a woman aged 45-60 years with Graves' ophthalmopathy.

The CDR3 DNA reads as TGTGCCAGCTCACCTCAAGGGGGGGCGAGCAATCAGCCCCAGCATTTT. Amino acids: CASSPQGGASNQPQHF. The rearrangement joins TRBV18 to TRBJ1-5, with D perhaps TRBD1 (6 bases). CDR1 and CDR2 from the germline V gene are KGHSH and LQKENI. The CDR3 extends over 16 amino acids. V was shortened by 3 bases and J by 1 base, with 13 bases between the two germline ends.